A selection of T cell receptor beta chains follows, all from one sample in a study of cytomegalovirus exposure and HLA in healthy donors. Repertoires were generated with immunoSEQ multiplex PCR, while TCRdb's copy carries only in-frame clones and drops some. The profile covers 170,000 or so clones, with roughly four fifths appearing a single time and 4% to 6% taken by the ten largest. What was sequenced was PBMCs. These receptors came from a girl between 5 and 17 years old in good health and CMV-seropositive. Each CDR3 is given with its conserved first and last residue. A D gene is named only where the DNA matches it firmly. Only part of the rows carry a size: once, few, many, or a class if the clone is expanded.

D gene | J gene | clone size | V gene | CDR3 protein | CDR3 DNA
NA | TRBJ1-4 | NA | TRBV19 | CASSMQLTGSWNEKLFF | TGTGCCAGTAGTATGCAACTTACAGGGTCCTGGAATGAAAAACTGTTTTTT
NA | TRBJ2-7 | NA | TRBV7-8 | CASSRDTLYEQYF | TGTGCCAGCAGCCGGGACACACTTTACGAGCAGTACTTC
NA | TRBJ2-1 | NA | TRBV11-2 | CASSLILGAGNEQFF | TGTGCCAGCAGCTTAATCTTGGGGGCCGGCAATGAGCAGTTCTTC
TRBD2 | TRBJ2-5 | NA | TRBV6-1 | CATTRLAGGQETQYF | TGTGCCACTACCCGTTTAGCGGGGGGGCAAGAGACCCAGTACTTC
TRBD1 | TRBJ1-2 | NA | TRBV7-9 | CSSRPRDRGGLGYGYTF | TGTTCCAGCAGACCCCGGGACAGGGGGGGTCTGGGCTATGGCTACACCTTC
NA | TRBJ2-3 | NA | TRBV5-4 | CASSLGQGGTDTQYF | TGTGCCAGCAGCTTGGGGCAGGGTGGCACAGATACGCAGTATTTT
NA | TRBJ1-1 | NA | TRBV5-1 | CASSTGQGVDAFF | TGCGCCAGCAGCACGGGACAAGGGGTTGACGCTTTCTTT
TRBD2 | TRBJ2-5 | few | TRBV4-2 | CASSQEGGGAKETQYF | TGTGCCAGCAGCCAAGAAGGCGGGGGGGCCAAAGAGACCCAGTACTTC
TRBD2 | TRBJ2-3 | NA | TRBV27 | CASSAIAGGTDTQYF | TGTGCCAGCAGCGCTATAGCGGGGGGCACAGATACGCAGTATTTT
NA | TRBJ1-5 | NA | TRBV2 | CASQTLDQPQHF | TGTGCCAGTCAAACCCTAGATCAGCCCCAGCATTTT
NA | TRBJ2-7 | NA | TRBV7-6 | CASSAGDTYYEQYF | TGTGCCAGCAGCGCTGGGGACACCTACTACGAGCAGTACTTC
TRBD1 | TRBJ1-3 | few | TRBV2 | CASSYQQGSVIYF | TGTGCCAGCAGTTATCAACAGGGGAGCGTCATATATTTT
NA | TRBJ1-5 | NA | TRBV15 | CATHNDGNQPQHF | TGTGCCACGCATAACGACGGGAATCAGCCCCAGCATTTT
TRBD1 | TRBJ1-4 | NA | TRBV27 | CASSEPGTGVEKLFF | TGTGCCAGCAGTGAGCCCGGGACAGGGGTTGAAAAACTGTTTTTT
TRBD1 | TRBJ1-6 | once | TRBV7-8 | CASSLVDRGYNSPLHF | TGTGCCAGCAGCTTAGTGGACAGGGGTTATAATTCACCCCTCCACTTT
TRBD1 | TRBJ1-2 | NA | TRBV7-9 | CASSLADRGRFTYGYTF | TGTGCCAGCAGCTTAGCGGACAGGGGGCGCTTTACCTATGGCTACACCTTC
NA | TRBJ1-1 | NA | TRBV27 | CASSFRGSEAFF | TGTGCCAGCAGTTTCCGGGGTTCTGAAGCTTTCTTT
NA | TRBJ1-1 | NA | TRBV5-1 | CASSLRGGGTEAFF | TGCGCCAGCAGCTTAAGGGGGGGTGGTACTGAAGCTTTCTTT
NA | TRBJ1-3 | NA | TRBV23-1 | CASSQTGSNTIYF | TGCGCCAGCAGTCAAACAGGGTCGAACACCATATATTTT
TRBD2 | TRBJ2-2 | once | TRBV13 | CASSPQALADNTGELFF | TGTGCCAGCAGCCCCCAGGCGCTAGCGGATAACACCGGGGAGCTGTTTTTT
NA | TRBJ1-1 | few | TRBV14 | CASSQLDLETEAFF | TGTGCCAGCAGCCAATTGGACTTGGAGACTGAAGCTTTCTTT
NA | TRBJ1-5 | NA | TRBV7-9 | CSSSLGDNSNQPQHF | TGTTCCAGCAGCTTGGGTGACAATAGCAATCAGCCCCAGCATTTT
NA | TRBJ1-2 | NA | TRBV4-1 | CASSLEPRSGGQTNYGYTF | TGCGCCAGCAGCCTCGAACCCCGAAGCGGCGGACAGACTAACTATGGCTACACCTTC
NA | TRBJ2-5 | NA | TRBV7-2 | CASSYRVQETQYF | TGTGCCAGCAGCTACAGGGTTCAAGAGACCCAGTACTTC
NA | TRBJ1-5 | NA | TRBV19 | CASNEGLNSNQPQHF | TGTGCCAGTAACGAGGGTCTTAATAGCAATCAGCCCCAGCATTTT
NA | TRBJ1-2 | few | TRBV14 | CASSATQGYGYTF | TGTGCCAGCAGCGCGACCCAGGGGTATGGCTACACCTTC
NA | TRBJ1-4 | NA | TRBV5-8 | CASSPGVQGDEKLFF | TGTGCCAGCAGCCCTGGTGTACAGGGTGATGAAAAACTGTTTTTT
NA | TRBJ2-7 | NA | TRBV4-1 | CASSQDSGVAYEQYF | TGCGCCAGCAGCCAAGATTCGGGGGTTGCCTACGAGCAGTACTTC
NA | TRBJ1-1 | NA | TRBV7-9 | CASSLLTEAFF | TGTGCCAGCAGCTTACTGACTGAAGCTTTCTTT
TRBD2 | TRBJ2-7 | NA | TRBV19 | CASSITRGNEQYF | TGTGCCAGTAGTATAACGCGGGGGAACGAGCAGTACTTC
NA | TRBJ1-5 | few | TRBV30 | CAWTRGYSNQPQHF | TGTGCCTGGACTCGGGGATATAGCAATCAGCCCCAGCATTTT
TRBD1 | TRBJ1-6 | once | TRBV5-1 | CASSTTGPSPLHF | TGCGCCAGCAGCACGACAGGGCCTTCACCCCTCCACTTT
TRBD1 | TRBJ1-5 | NA | TRBV2 | CASRERTGGNQPQHF | TGTGCCAGCAGGGAGAGGACAGGAGGAAATCAGCCCCAGCATTTT
NA | TRBJ1-2 | NA | TRBV6-5 | CASSYEGTPYGYTF | TGTGCCAGCAGTTACGAGGGGACACCCTATGGCTACACCTTC
NA | TRBJ1-2 | NA | TRBV27 | CASSLSGDFGYTF | TGTGCCAGCAGTTTATCAGGGGACTTCGGCTACACCTTC
TRBD1 | TRBJ1-2 | NA | TRBV7-9 | CASSFRTGQSNYGYTF | TGTGCCAGCAGCTTTAGGACAGGGCAATCGAACTATGGCTACACCTTC
NA | TRBJ2-1 | NA | TRBV20-1 | CSARRYEQFF | TGCAGTGCTAGGAGATATGAGCAGTTCTTC
TRBD1 | TRBJ2-7 | NA | TRBV7-2 | CASSGYRGYPYEQYF | TGTGCCAGCAGCGGTTACAGGGGTTACCCCTACGAGCAGTACTTC
TRBD1 | TRBJ1-2 | NA | TRBV27 | CASSSTGQGYYGYTF | TGTGCCAGCAGTTCGACGGGACAGGGATACTATGGCTACACCTTC
NA | TRBJ1-1 | NA | TRBV20-1 | CSASIAEAFF | TGCAGTGCTAGCATTGCTGAAGCTTTCTTT
TRBD1 | TRBJ2-7 | NA | TRBV9 | CASSPRGGQSSYEQYF | TGTGCCAGCAGCCCGCGAGGGGGACAGAGCTCCTACGAGCAGTACTTC
NA | TRBJ1-2 | NA | TRBV4-1 | CASSQETVVYGYTF | TGCGCCAGCAGCCAGGAGACAGTCGTCTATGGCTACACCTTC
TRBD2 | TRBJ2-7 | NA | TRBV12-5 | CASGLVLTSSDSYEQYF | TGTGCTAGTGGTTTGGTCTTGACTAGCTCCGACTCCTACGAGCAGTACTTC
NA | TRBJ1-1 | once | TRBV11-2 | CASSPGVSGGAFF | TGTGCCAGCAGCCCCGGGGTCTCGGGGGGGGCCTTCTTT
NA | TRBJ1-2 | NA | TRBV6-6 | CASSYPQGWGGYTF | TGTGCCAGCAGTTACCCGCAGGGTTGGGGTGGCTACACCTTC
NA | TRBJ1-1 | NA | TRBV19 | CASRVSANTEAFF | TGTGCCAGTAGAGTCAGTGCCAACACTGAAGCTTTCTTT
NA | TRBJ2-1 | once | TRBV11-3 | CASSSREGDLGHEQFF | TGTGCCAGCAGCTCACGAGAGGGGGACCTGGGGCATGAGCAGTTCTTC
NA | TRBJ2-3 | NA | TRBV28 | CASRQATDTQYF | TGTGCCAGCAGACAGGCGACAGATACGCAGTATTTT
NA | TRBJ2-1 | NA | TRBV6-1 | CASSEDRVNNEQFF | TGTGCCAGCAGTGAAGACAGGGTAAACAATGAGCAGTTCTTC